The present TCR beta chain was sequenced within a study of OX40 agonist ivuxolimab in advanced cancers. CDR1 SGHKS and CDR2 YYEKEE come from the germline V gene (reference sequence). V dropped 0 bases and J dropped 6 bases, with 9 bases sitting between them. CDR3 size: 13 residues. TCRdb keeps only in-frame clones here, not all; method: immunoSEQ multiplex PCR. The data show some 40,000 clones, more than 75% seen once. This clone was seen only once. This receptor was taken from an adult with an advanced solid tumor such as melanoma, head and neck, liver or kidney cancer. The specimen comprised CD4+ or CD8+ T cells sorted from blood, sampled in a trial of the OX40 agonist ivuxolimab. The chain has TRBV5-5 and TRBJ1-2, with a tentative D call TRBD1 (5 bases). The CDR3 DNA follows: TGTGCCAGCAGCTTGGTTTCCAGGGATGGCTACACCTTC. This codes for CASSLVSRDGYTF.